This TCR beta chain was documented in a study of blood T cell repertoires in COVID-19. V lost 6 bases, J lost 3 bases, and 8 bases lay in between. The CDR3 sequence is 13 residues long. Germline loops: CDR1 SNHLY, CDR2 FYNNEI. Sequenced by immunoSEQ multiplex PCR; TCRdb stores in-frame clones only, minus some. This table holds 50,000 to 65,000 clones, around 74% found once. This clonotype was sampled from a woman in her forties or fifties with active or convalescent COVID-19. The rearrangement uses TRBV2 and TRBJ1-4, with no clear D. Material for sequencing was peripheral blood. The CDR3 DNA is TGTGCCAGCAGAGCCGCTCCTAATGAAAAACTGTTTTTT. Translated, it gives CASRAAPNEKLFF.